The TCR beta chain under discussion was sequenced for a study of T-cell reconstitution after alpha-beta-depleted transplantation in children. Study conclusions and caveats: For some patients, TCRbeta diversity was high at day 60 because of recipient T cells and thymic progenitors that survived. Expanded graft clones numbering several hundred reportedly gave rise to alpha-beta T cells about two months after transplant. Newly produced T cells mostly provided counts and TCRbeta diversity after one year, as hyperexpanded clones declined.

This clonotype appeared a few times. The antigen remains undetermined. For TCRbeta, the library was prepared with unique molecular identifiers. Via MiXCR, TCRdb re-called the PCR reads, giving one row per CDR3 protein. The data show about 1,000,000 distinct CDR3 sequences, roughly 29% seen once. The CDR3 totals 18 residues. The germline gives CDR1 MDHEN, CDR2 SYDVKM. V dropped 5 bases and J dropped 0; count of bases not matched to a gene: 13. The specimen was PBMCs, mostly from graft donor cells, collected 360 days after TCRalphabeta/CD19-depleted stem cell transplant. V and J are TRBV28 and TRBJ2-4, with TRBD1 matching over 7 bases. The source of this sequence is a boy younger than two who had a stem cell transplant for SCID, so the T cells may come from the graft donor. CDR3 DNA sequence: TGTGCCAGCAGTCCGCTACAGGGGCCGAAGCTAGCCAAAAACATTCAGTACTTC. Translated, it gives CASSPLQGPKLAKNIQYF.